This T cell receptor (beta chain) is from a study of cytomegalovirus exposure and HLA in healthy donors. As regards this clone: Its cognate antigen is unknown.

General observations from the study: A later analysis linked a missense variant in DCLRE1C to the trimming of TCR beta V and J genes.

PCR amplification relied on 60 Vbeta primers (plus 13 Jbeta primers). Data came from immunoSEQ multiplex PCR; TCRdb stores just in-frame clones and leaves some out. The sample records roughly 190,000 clones, 65% to 85% being singletons. This TCR came from a woman between 18 and 29 years old in good health and CMV-seronegative. Sample: PBMCs.

CDR3 coding DNA: TGTGCCAGCAGTGATGGGACAGGGGCACTTGGCTACACCTTC. Residues: CASSDGTGALGYTF. V gene TRBV6-4 combines with J gene TRBJ1-2; 10 bases align to TRBD1. The germline V gene has CDR1 MRHNA and CDR2 SNTAGT. This CDR3 has 14 residues. Trimming at V came to 3 bases and at J to 7 bases, leaving 5 bases not matched to a gene.